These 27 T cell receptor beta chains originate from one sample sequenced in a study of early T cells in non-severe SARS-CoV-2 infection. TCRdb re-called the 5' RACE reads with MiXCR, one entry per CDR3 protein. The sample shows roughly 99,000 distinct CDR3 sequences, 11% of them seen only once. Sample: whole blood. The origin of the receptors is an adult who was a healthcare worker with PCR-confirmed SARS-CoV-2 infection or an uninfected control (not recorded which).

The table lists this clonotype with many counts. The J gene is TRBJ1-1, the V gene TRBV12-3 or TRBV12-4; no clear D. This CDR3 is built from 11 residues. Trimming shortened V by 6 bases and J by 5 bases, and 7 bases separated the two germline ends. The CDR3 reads CASRGRTEAFF. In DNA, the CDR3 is TGTGCCAGCAGGGGAAGAACTGAAGCTTTCTTT.

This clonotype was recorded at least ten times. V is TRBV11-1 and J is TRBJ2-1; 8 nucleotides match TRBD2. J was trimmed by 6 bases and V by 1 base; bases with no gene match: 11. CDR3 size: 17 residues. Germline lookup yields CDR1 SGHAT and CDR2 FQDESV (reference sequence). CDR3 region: CASSLGGRGTRFNEQFF. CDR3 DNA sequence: TGTGCCAGCAGCTTAGGAGGTCGCGGGACTAGATTCAATGAGCAGTTCTTC.

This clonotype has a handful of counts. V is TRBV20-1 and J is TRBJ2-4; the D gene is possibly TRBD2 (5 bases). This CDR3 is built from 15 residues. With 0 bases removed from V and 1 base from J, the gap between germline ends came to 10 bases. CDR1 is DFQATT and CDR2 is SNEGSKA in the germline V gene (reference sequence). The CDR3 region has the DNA TGCAGTGCTAGAGATCTAGAGGGCGCCAAAAACATTCAGTACTTC. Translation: CSARDLEGAKNIQYF.

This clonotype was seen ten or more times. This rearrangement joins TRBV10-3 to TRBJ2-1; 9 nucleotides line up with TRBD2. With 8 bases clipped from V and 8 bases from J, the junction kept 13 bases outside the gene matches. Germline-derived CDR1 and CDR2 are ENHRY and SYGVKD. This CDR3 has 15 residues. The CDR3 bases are TGTGCCATCGGGGATCCGAGTAGCGGGAGTTATGAGCAGTTCTTC. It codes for CAIGDPSSGSYEQFF.

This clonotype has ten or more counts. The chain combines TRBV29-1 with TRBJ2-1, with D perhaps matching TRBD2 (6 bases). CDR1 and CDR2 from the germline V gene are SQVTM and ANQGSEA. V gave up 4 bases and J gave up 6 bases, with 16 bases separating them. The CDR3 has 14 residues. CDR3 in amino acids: CSVARAGSVNEQFF. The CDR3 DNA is TGCAGCGTTGCTCGGGCGGGATCTGTCAATGAGCAGTTCTTC.

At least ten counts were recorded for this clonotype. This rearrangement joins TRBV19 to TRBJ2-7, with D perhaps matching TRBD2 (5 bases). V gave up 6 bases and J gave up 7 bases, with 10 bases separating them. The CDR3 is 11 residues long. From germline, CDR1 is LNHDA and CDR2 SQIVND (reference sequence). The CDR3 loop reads CASRGRGEQYF. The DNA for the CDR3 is TGTGCCAGTAGGGGCCGGGGAGAGCAGTACTTC.

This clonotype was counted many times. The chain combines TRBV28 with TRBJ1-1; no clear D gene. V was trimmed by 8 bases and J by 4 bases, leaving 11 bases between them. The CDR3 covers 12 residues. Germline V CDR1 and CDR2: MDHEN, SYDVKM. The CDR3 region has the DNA TGTGCCAGCGCCACGAACCCCACTGAAGCTTTCTTT. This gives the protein CASATNPTEAFF.

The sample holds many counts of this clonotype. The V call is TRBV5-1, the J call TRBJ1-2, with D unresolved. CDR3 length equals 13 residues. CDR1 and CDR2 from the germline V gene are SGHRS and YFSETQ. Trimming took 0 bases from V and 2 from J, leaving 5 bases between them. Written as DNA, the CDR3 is TGCGCCAGCAGCTTGGGAAGGAACTATGGCTACACCTTC. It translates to CASSLGRNYGYTF.

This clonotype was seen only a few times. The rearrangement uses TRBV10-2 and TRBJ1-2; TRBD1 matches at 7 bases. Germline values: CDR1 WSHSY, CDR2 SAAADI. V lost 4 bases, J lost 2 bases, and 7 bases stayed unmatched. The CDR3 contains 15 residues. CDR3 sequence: CASSVPGGQNYGYTF. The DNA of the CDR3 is TGCGCCAGCAGTGTCCCAGGGGGTCAGAACTATGGCTACACCTTC.

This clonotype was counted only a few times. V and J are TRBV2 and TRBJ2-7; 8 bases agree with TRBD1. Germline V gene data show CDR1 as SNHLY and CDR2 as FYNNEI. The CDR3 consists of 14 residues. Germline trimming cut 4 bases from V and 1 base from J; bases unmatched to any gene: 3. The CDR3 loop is CASSGGTGSYEQYF. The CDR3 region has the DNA TGTGCCAGCAGTGGCGGGACAGGTTCCTACGAGCAGTACTTC.

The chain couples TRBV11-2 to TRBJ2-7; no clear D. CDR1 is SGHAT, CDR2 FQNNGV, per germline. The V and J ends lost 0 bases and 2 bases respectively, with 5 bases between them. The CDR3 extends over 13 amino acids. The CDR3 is CASSLEETYEQYF. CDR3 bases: TGTGCCAGCAGCTTAGAGGAAACCTACGAGCAGTACTTC. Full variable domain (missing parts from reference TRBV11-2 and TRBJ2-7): EAGVAQSPRYKIIEKRQSVAFWCNPISGHATLYWYQQILGQGPKLLIQFQNNGVVDDSQLPKDRFSAERLKGVDSTLKIQPAKLEDSAVYLCASSLEETYEQYFGPGTRLTVT.

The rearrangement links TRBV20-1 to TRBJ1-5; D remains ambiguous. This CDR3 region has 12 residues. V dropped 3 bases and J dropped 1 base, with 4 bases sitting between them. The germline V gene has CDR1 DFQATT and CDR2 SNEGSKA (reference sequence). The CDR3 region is CSARASNQPQHF. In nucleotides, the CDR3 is TGCAGTGCTAGGGCAAGCAATCAGCCCCAGCATTTT.

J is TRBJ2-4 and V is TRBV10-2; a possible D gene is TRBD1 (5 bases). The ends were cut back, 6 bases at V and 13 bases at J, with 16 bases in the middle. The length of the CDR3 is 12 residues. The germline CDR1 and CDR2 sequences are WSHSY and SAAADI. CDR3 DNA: TGCGCCAGCAGCGGCACAGGCGCTCCGCAGTACTTC. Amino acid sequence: CASSGTGAPQYF.

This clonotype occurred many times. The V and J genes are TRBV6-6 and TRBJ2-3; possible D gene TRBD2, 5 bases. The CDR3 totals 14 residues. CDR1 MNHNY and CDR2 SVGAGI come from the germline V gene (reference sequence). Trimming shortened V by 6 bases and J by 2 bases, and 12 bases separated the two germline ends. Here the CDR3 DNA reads TGTGCCAGCAGCCTCGGACTGATCACAGATACGCAGTATTTT. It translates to CASSLGLITDTQYF.

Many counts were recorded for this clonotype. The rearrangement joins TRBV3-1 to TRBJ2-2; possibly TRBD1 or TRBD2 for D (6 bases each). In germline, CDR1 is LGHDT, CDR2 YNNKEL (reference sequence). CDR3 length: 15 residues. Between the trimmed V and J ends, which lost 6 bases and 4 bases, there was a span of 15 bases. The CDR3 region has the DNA TGTGCCAGCAGGTCCCCGGGGGCACGCACCGGGGAGCTGTTTTTT. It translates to CASRSPGARTGELFF.

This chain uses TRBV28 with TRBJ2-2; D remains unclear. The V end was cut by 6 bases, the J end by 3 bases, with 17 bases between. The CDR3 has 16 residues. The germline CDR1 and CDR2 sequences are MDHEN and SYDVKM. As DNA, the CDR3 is TGTGCCAGCAGGAACGTACGGGCGGTGGACACCGGGGAGCTGTTTTTT. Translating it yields CASRNVRAVDTGELFF.

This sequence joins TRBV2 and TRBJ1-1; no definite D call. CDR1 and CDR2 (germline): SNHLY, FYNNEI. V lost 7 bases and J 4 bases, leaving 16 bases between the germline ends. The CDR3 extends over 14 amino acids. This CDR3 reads CASTMEGLATEAFF. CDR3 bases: TGTGCCAGCACCATGGAGGGTCTTGCCACTGAAGCTTTCTTT.

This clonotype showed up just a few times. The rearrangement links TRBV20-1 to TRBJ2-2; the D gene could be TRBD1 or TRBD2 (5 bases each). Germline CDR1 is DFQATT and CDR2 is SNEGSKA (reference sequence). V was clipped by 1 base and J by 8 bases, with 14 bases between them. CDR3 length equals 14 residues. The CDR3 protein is CSARGYIGGGELFF. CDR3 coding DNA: TGCAGTGCTAGAGGATACATTGGGGGAGGGGAGCTGTTTTTT.

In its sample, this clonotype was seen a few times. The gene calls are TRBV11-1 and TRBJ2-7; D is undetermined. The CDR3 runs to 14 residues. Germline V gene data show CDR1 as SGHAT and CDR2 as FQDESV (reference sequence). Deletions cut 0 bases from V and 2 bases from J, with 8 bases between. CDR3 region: CASSLAVETYEQYF. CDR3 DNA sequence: TGTGCCAGCAGCTTAGCTGTCGAGACCTACGAGCAGTACTTC.

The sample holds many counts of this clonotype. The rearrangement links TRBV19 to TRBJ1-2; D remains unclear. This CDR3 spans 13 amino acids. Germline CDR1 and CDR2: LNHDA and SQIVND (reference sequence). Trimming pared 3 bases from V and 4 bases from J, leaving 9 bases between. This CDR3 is CASSIDTLYGYTF. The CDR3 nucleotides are TGTGCCAGTAGTATCGACACCCTCTATGGCTACACCTTC.

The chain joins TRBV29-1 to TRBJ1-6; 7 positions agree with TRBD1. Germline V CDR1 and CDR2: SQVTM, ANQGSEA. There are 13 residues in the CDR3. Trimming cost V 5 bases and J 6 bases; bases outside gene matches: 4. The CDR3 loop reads CSVRRDSNSPLHF. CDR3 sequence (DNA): TGCAGCGTTCGCCGGGACAGTAATTCACCCCTCCACTTT.

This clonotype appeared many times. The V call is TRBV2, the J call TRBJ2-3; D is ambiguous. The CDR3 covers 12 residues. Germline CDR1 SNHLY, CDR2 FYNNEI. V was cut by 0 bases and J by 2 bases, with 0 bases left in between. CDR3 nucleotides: TGTGCCAGCAGTGAAGCCACAGATACGCAGTATTTT. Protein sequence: CASSEATDTQYF.

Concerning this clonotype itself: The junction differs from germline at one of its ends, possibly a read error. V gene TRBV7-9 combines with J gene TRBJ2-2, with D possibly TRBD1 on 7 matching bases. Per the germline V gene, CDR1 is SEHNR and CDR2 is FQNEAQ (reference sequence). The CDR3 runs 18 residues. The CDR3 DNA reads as TGTGCCAGCAGCTCACACATCCGACAGGGACTGAACACCGGGGAGCCGTTTTTT. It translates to CASSSHIRQGLNTGEPFF.

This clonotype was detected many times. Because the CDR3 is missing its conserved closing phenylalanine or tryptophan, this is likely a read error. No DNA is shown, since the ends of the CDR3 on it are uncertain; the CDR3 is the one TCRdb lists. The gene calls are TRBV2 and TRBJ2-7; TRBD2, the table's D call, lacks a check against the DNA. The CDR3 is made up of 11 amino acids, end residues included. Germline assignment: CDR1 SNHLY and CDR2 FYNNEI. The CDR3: CASSGGLAGYI.

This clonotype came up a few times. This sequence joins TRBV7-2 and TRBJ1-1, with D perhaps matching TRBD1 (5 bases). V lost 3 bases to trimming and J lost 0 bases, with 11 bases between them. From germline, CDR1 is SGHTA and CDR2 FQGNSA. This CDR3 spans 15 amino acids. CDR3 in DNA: TGTGCCAGCAGCTTGCGGGGCCCCGTGAACACTGAAGCTTTCTTT. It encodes CASSLRGPVNTEAFF.

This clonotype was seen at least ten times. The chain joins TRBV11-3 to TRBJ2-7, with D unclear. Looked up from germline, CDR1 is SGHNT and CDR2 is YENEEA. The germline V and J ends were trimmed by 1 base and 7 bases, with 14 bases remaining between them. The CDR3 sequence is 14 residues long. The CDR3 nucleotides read TGTGCCAGCAGCTTAGGAGGCTCCGGGCGGGAGCAGTACTTC. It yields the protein CASSLGGSGREQYF.

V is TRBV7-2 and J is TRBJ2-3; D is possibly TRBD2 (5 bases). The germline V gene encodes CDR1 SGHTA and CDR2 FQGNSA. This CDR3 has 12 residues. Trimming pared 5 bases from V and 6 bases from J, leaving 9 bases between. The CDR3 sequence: CASSPGGDTQYF. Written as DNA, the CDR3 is TGTGCCAGCAGCCCTGGCGGGGATACGCAGTATTTT. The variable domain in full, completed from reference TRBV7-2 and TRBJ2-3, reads GAGVSQSPSNKVTEKGKDVELRCDPISGHTALYWYRQSLGQGLEFLIYFQGNSAPDKSGLPSDRFSAERTGGSVSTLTIQRTQQEDSAVYLCASSPGGDTQYFGPGTRLTVL.